This T cell receptor (beta chain) was identified during a study of Graves' ophthalmopathy and Graves' hyperthyroidism. In its sample, this clonotype was seen many times. V lost 4 bases, J lost 7 bases, and 15 bases stayed unmatched. The CDR3 is 18 amino acids. Amplification of the TCR beta CDR3 regions used RNA transcripts (as template). In the first round, RT-PCR was carried out with HTBI primers, and a multiplex PCR formed the second round. TCRdb re-analysed the multiplex PCR reads in MiXCR, keeping a single row per CDR3 protein. The table lists roughly 400,000 distinct CDR3 sequences, just over 15% of them singletons.

Sequencing input: peripheral blood. This receptor was taken from a woman aged 18-30 years with stable Graves' hyperthyroidism. J is TRBJ2-4 and V is TRBV12-3 or TRBV12-4; TRBD2 matches at 11 bases. CDR3 residues: CASSSPGLAGGRPNIQYF. CDR3 in DNA: TGTGCCAGCAGTTCTCCCGGACTAGCGGGTGGGAGGCCTAACATTCAGTACTTC.